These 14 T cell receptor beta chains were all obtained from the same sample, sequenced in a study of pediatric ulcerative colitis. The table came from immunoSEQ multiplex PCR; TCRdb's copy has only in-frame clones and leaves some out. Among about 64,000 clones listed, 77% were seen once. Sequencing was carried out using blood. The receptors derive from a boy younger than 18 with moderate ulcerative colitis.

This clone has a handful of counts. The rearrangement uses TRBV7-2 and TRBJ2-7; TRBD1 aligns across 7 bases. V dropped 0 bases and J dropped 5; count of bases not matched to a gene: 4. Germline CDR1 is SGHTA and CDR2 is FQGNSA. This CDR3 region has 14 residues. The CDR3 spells CASSLARQGDEQYF. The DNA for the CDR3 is TGTGCCAGCAGCTTAGCGAGACAGGGAGACGAGCAGTACTTC.

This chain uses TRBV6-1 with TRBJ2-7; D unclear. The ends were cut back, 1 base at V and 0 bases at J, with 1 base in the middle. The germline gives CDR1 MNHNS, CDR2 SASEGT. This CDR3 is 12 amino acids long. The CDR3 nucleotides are TGTGCCAGCAGTGAAGGCTCCTACGAGCAGTACTTC. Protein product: CASSEGSYEQYF.

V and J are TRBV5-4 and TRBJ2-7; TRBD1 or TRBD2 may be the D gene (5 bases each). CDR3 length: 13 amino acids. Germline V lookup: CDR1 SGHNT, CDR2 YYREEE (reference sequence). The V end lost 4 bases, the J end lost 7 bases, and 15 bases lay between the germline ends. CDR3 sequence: CASSPGLLSEQYF. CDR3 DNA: TGTGCCAGCAGCCCGGGGCTTCTTAGTGAGCAGTACTTC.

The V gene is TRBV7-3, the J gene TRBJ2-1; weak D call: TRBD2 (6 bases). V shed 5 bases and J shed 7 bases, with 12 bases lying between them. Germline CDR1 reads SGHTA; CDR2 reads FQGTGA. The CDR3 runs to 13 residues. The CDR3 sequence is CASSTGTVNEQFF. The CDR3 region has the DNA TGTGCCAGCAGCACGGGGACTGTTAATGAGCAGTTCTTC. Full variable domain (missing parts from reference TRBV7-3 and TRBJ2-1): GAGVSQTPSNKVTEKGKYVELRCDPISGHTALYWYRQSLGQGPEFLIYFQGTGAADDSGLPNDRFFAVRPEGSVSTLKIQRTERGDSAVYLCASSTGTVNEQFFGPGTRLTVL.

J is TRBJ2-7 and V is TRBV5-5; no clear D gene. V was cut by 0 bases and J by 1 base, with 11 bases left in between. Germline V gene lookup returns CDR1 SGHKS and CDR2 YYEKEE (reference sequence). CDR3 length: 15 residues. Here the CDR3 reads CASSLGADPSYEQYF. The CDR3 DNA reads TGTGCCAGCAGCTTGGGGGCAGACCCATCCTACGAGCAGTACTTC.

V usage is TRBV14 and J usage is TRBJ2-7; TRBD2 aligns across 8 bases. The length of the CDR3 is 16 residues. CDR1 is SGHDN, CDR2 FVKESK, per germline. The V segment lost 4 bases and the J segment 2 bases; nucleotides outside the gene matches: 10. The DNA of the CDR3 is TGTGCCAGCAGCCGTTCACTAGCGGTACCCCCCTACGAGCAGTACTTC. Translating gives CASSRSLAVPPYEQYF.

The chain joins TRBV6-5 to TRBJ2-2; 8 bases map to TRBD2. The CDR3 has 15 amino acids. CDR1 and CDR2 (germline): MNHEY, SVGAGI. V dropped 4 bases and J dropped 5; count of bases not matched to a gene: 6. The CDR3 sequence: CASSFAGGATGELFF. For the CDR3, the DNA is TGTGCCAGCAGTTTCGCGGGAGGTGCGACCGGGGAGCTGTTTTTT.

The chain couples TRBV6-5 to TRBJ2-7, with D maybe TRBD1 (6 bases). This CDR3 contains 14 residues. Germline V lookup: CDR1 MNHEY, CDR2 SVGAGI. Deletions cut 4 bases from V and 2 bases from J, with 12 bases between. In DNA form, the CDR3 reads TGTGCCAGCAGTTCCGCAGGGGCCCCCTACGAGCAGTACTTC. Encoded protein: CASSSAGAPYEQYF.

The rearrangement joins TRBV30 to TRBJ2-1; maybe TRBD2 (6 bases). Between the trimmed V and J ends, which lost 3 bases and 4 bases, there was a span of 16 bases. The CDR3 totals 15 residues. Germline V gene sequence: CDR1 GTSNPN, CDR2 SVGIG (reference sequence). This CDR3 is CAWRPGLALYNEQFF. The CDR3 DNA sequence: TGTGCCTGGAGGCCGGGACTCGCACTTTACAATGAGCAGTTCTTC. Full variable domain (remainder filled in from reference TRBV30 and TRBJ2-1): SQTIHQWPATLVQPVGSPLSLECTVEGTSNPNLYWYRQAAGRGLQLLFYSVGIGQISSEVPQNLSASRPQDRQFILSSKKLLLSDSGFYLCAWRPGLALYNEQFFGPGTRLTVL.

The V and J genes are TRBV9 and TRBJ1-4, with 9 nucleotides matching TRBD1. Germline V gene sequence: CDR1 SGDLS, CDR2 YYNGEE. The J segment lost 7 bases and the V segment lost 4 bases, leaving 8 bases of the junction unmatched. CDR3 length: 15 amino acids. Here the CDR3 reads CASSPGQGISEKLFF. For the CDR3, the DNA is TGTGCCAGCAGCCCAGGACAGGGGATAAGTGAAAAACTGTTTTTT. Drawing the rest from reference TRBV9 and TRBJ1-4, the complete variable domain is DSGVTQTPKHLITATGQRVTLRCSPRSGDLSVYWYQQSLDQGLQFLIQYYNGEERAKGNILERFSAQQFPDLHSELNLSSLELGDSALYFCASSPGQGISEKLFFGSGTQLSVL.

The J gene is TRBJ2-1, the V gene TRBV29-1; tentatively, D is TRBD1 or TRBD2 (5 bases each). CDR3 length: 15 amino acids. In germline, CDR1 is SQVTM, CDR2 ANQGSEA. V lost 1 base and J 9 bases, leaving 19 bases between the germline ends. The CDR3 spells CSVEVSAGSPGEQFF. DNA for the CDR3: TGCAGCGTTGAAGTTTCGGCAGGGAGTCCGGGTGAGCAGTTCTTC.

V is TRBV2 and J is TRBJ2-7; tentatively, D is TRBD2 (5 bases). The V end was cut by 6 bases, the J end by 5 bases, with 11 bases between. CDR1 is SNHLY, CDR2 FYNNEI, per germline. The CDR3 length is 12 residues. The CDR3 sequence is CASRLETHEQYF. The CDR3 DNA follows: TGTGCCAGCAGACTAGAGACCCACGAGCAGTACTTC.

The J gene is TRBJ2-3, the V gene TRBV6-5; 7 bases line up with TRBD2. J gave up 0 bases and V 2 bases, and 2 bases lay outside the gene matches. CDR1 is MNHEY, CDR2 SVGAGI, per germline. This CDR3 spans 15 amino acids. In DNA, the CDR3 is TGTGCCAGCAGTTACACCGGGGGGAGCACAGATACGCAGTATTTT. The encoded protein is CASSYTGGSTDTQYF.

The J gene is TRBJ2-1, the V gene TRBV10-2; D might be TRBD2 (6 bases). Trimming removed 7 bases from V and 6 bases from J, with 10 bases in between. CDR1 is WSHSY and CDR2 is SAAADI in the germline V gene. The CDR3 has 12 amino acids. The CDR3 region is CASTGVFNEQFF. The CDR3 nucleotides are TGCGCCAGCACGGGGGTTTTCAATGAGCAGTTCTTC.